This T cell receptor (beta chain) was sequenced in a study of T cells in Graves' hyperthyroidism and ophthalmopathy. TCR beta CDR3 regions were amplified from RNA transcripts. In the first-round RT-PCR of the TCR CDR3, the HTBI primer set was used. TCRdb reprocessed the multiplex PCR reads via MiXCR and lists one record per CDR3 protein. The table includes over 350,000 distinct CDR3 sequences, over 12% detected once. Uncontrolled infections, other autoimmune diseases, pregnancy or lactation led to exclusion of patients. This CDR3 region has 16 residues. Germline V gene lookup returns CDR1 MGHRA and CDR2 YSYEKL. V dropped 1 base and J dropped 0 bases, with 13 bases sitting between them.

The specimen was blood. The rearrangement links TRBV4-1 to TRBJ2-7, with D perhaps TRBD1 or TRBD2 (5 bases each). This clonotype was obtained from a man aged 18 to 30 with Graves' ophthalmopathy. CDR3: CASSQGEGLASYEQYF. The CDR3 bases are TGCGCCAGCAGCCAAGGAGAGGGGTTAGCCTCCTACGAGCAGTACTTC.